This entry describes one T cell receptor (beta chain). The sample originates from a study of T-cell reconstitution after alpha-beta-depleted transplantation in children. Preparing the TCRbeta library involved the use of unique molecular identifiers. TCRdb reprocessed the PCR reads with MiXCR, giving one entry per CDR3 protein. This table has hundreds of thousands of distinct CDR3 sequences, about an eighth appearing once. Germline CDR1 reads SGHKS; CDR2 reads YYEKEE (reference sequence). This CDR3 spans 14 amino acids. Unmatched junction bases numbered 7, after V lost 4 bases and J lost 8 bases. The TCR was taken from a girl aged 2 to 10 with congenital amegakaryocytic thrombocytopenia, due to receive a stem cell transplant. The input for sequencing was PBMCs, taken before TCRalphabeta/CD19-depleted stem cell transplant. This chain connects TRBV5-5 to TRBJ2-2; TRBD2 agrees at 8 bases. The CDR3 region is CASSRGLALGELFF. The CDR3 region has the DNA TGTGCCAGCAGCCGAGGACTAGCTTTAGGGGAGCTGTTTTTT.